What follows are 20 T cell receptor beta chains derived from one specimen sequenced in a study of immune heterogeneity within non-small cell lung tumors. Template was bulk tumor genomic DNA, about 600 ng per sample. In surgery, several biopsies were collected from each primary tumor at widely spaced sites. The study enrolled patients with untreated, newly diagnosed non-small cell lung cancer who underwent curative surgery. The TCR beta CDR3 region was amplified by multiplex PCR employing 32 V and 13 J primers. TCRdb processed the multiplex PCR reads anew with MiXCR; each CDR3 protein has one entry. The sample carries 3,500 to 5,500 distinct CDR3 sequences, around 24% recorded once. The sequencing sample was made of lung tumor tissue. The receptors derive from a man over 45 with non-small cell lung cancer.

This clonotype ranks as medium-sized. The chain uses TRBV30 and TRBJ2-1; D is ambiguous. Trimming took 1 base from V and 7 from J, leaving 11 bases between them. Germline loops: CDR1 GTSNPN, CDR2 SVGIG (reference sequence). The CDR3 spans 13 residues. The CDR3 region is CAWSALSGNEQFF. CDR3 bases: TGTGCCTGGAGTGCCCTCTCCGGTAATGAGCAGTTCTTC.

This clonotype is medium-sized within its sample. The J gene is TRBJ1-3, the V gene TRBV5-4; weak D call: TRBD1 (6 bases). The germline V gene encodes CDR1 SGHNT and CDR2 YYREEE (reference sequence). The CDR3 is 15 residues long. The CDR3 DNA sequence: TGTGCAGAGCACGACCCGGGGGGCCCTGGAAACACCATATATTTT. Translating it yields CAEHDPGGPGNTIYF.

This clonotype ranks as medium-sized (0.01 to 0.1%). At one end, the junction sequence differs from germline, possibly due to a read error. J is TRBJ1-2 and V is TRBV6-2 or TRBV6-3; D is possibly TRBD1 (5 bases). Germline V lookup: CDR1 MNHEY, CDR2 SVGEGT. CDR3 length equals 12 residues. CDR3 bases: TGTGCCAGCAGTTTAGAGCTGTGGGGCTTCACCTTC. Its protein is CASSLELWGFTF.

This clonotype rates as medium-sized. The chain carries TRBV2 and TRBJ1-1, with D unresolved. The germline gives CDR1 SNHLY, CDR2 FYNNEI. The CDR3 spans 13 residues. The ends were cut back, 6 bases at V and 0 bases at J, with 8 bases in the middle. The CDR3 nucleotides read TGTGCCAGCAGAGGAGACATGAACACTGAAGCTTTCTTT. This sequence encodes CASRGDMNTEAFF.

In its sample, this clonotype ranks as medium-sized. This chain uses TRBV19 with TRBJ2-7; 10 nucleotides align to TRBD1. The CDR3 consists of 13 residues. The germline CDR1 and CDR2 sequences are LNHDA and SQIVND (reference sequence). The V segment lost 4 bases and the J segment 4 bases; nucleotides outside the gene matches: 1. CDR3 residues: CASSKGQGYEQYF. DNA of the CDR3: TGTGCCAGTAGTAAGGGACAGGGGTACGAGCAGTACTTC.

V usage is TRBV3-1 and J usage is TRBJ1-1, with D possibly TRBD1 on 5 matching bases. Germline V gives CDR1 LGHDT, CDR2 YNNKEL (reference sequence). This CDR3 has 15 amino acids. The V end lost 1 base, the J end lost 2 bases, and 11 bases lay between the germline ends. The CDR3 coding sequence is TGTGCCAGCAGCCAAGGGGGCAGGGCTAACACTGAAGCTTTCTTT. This translates into CASSQGGRANTEAFF.

This clonotype was seen ten or more times. The chain joins TRBV9 to TRBJ2-1; D is ambiguous. Germline V CDR1 and CDR2: SGDLS, YYNGEE. V was trimmed by 0 bases and J by 5 bases, leaving 15 bases between them. This CDR3 contains 16 residues. The CDR3 loop is CASSVGLEKTDNEQFF. The CDR3 DNA reads as TGTGCCAGCAGCGTAGGACTCGAGAAAACGGACAATGAGCAGTTCTTC.

For this clonotype: The junction does not match germline at one end; this may be a read error. This chain connects TRBV3-1 to TRBJ2-3; TRBD2 might be the D (8 bases). Germline CDR1 LGHDT, CDR2 YNNKEL (reference sequence). The CDR3 covers 17 residues. The CDR3 loop is CASSPRGGGGGTDTQFF. CDR3 sequence (DNA): TGTGCCAGCAGCCCCCGGGGGGGGGGGGGGGGGACAGATACGCAGTTTTTC.

The sample holds one count of this clonotype. The junction departs from germline at one end; a sequencing error may be responsible. The chain joins TRBV28 to TRBJ1-1; D not resolved. The germline CDR1 and CDR2 sequences are MDHEN and SYDVKM. CDR3 length: 15 amino acids. CDR3 loop: CTSSLLSGWNTEAFF. CDR3 nucleotide sequence: TGCACCAGCAGTTTATTGTCAGGATGGAACACTGAAGCTTTCTTT.

In its sample, this clonotype ranks as medium-sized. This sequence joins TRBV20-1 and TRBJ2-3; no clear D. The CDR3 is 14 amino acids. Germline-derived CDR1 and CDR2 are DFQATT and SNEGSKA (reference sequence). V was cut by 5 bases and J by 1 base, with 13 bases left in between. DNA of the CDR3: TGCAGTGCTTCGACATCGATACGCACAGATACGCAGTATTTT. Its translation: CSASTSIRTDTQYF.

This clonotype came up a few times. This chain joins TRBV5-6 and TRBJ1-4; 7 nucleotides agree with TRBD1. The CDR3 is 16 amino acids. From germline, CDR1 is SGHDT and CDR2 YYEEEE. The junction had 11 bases not matched to a gene; V was cut back by 2 bases and J by 7 bases. In DNA, the CDR3 is TGTGCCAGCAGCTTATTTGCTGGGACAGCTGGTGAAAAACTGTTTTTT. Its protein product is CASSLFAGTAGEKLFF.

The chain employs TRBV5-4 and TRBJ2-7; TRBD2 is a possible D gene (6 bases). Trimming removed 3 bases from V and 0 bases from J, with 13 bases in between. Germline V lookup: CDR1 SGHNT, CDR2 YYREEE (reference sequence). This CDR3 region has 15 residues. CDR3 loop: CASSSRDGSSYEQYF. The CDR3 region has the DNA TGTGCCAGCAGCTCTCGTGACGGGAGCTCCTACGAGCAGTACTTC.

This clonotype has at least ten counts. This clone may be a read error of a much larger clone one base away. The chain carries TRBV28 and TRBJ2-5, with 7 bases identical to TRBD1. This CDR3 has 15 amino acids. In germline, CDR1 is MDHEN, CDR2 SYDVKM. CDR3 bases: TGTGCCAGCGGCCGGGACAGTAGACGCCAAGAGACCCAGCACTTC. This gives the protein CASGRDSRRQETQHF. Supplemented by reference TRBV28 and TRBJ2-5, the full variable domain reads DVKVTQSSRYLVKRTGEKVFLECVQDMDHENMFWYRQDPGLGLRLIYFSYDVKMKEKGDIPEGYSVSREKKERFSLILESASTNQTSMYLCASGRDSRRQETQHFGPGTRLLVL.

In its sample, this clonotype is medium-sized. V usage is TRBV9 and J usage is TRBJ2-2; 8 nucleotides match TRBD1. Germline CDR1 reads SGDLS; CDR2 reads YYNGEE. CDR3 length equals 15 residues. The ends lost 4 bases at V and 3 bases at J; junction bases unmatched: 5. The CDR3 loop reads CASSSTTGDTGELFF. The DNA of the CDR3 is TGTGCCAGCAGCTCTACGACAGGGGACACCGGGGAGCTGTTTTTT.

This clonotype has at least ten counts. The chain employs TRBV2 and TRBJ2-7, with D perhaps TRBD1 (5 bases). V was shortened by 0 bases and J by 4 bases, with 10 bases between the two germline ends. Germline CDR1 SNHLY, CDR2 FYNNEI. The CDR3 runs to 14 residues. The CDR3 region is CASSEAGPMYEQYF. CDR3 DNA sequence: TGTGCCAGCAGTGAAGCGGGGCCCATGTACGAGCAGTACTTC.

This clonotype is judged medium-sized. This sequence joins TRBV20-1 and TRBJ2-7; TRBD2 might be the D (6 bases). V dropped 6 bases and J dropped 4 bases, with 13 bases sitting between them. Germline CDR1 reads DFQATT; CDR2 reads SNEGSKA (reference sequence). The CDR3 totals 12 residues. CDR3: CSAHRDSYEQYF. The DNA of the CDR3 is TGCAGTGCCCACCGGGACTCATACGAGCAGTACTTC.

This clonotype appeared many times. The rearrangement joins TRBV14 to TRBJ2-3, with TRBD2 identical over 9 bases. CDR1 and CDR2 (germline): SGHDN, FVKESK. V gave up 0 bases and J gave up 7 bases; unmatched junction bases: 8. The CDR3 extends over 16 amino acids. The CDR3 region is CASSQERIAGVNTQYF. In nucleotides, the CDR3 is TGTGCCAGCAGCCAAGAAAGAATAGCGGGAGTAAATACGCAGTATTTT.

In this sample, this clonotype is medium-sized. This rearrangement joins TRBV27 to TRBJ1-5; 9 positions match TRBD1. Germline V gives CDR1 MNHEY, CDR2 SMNVEV (reference sequence). V lost 4 bases to trimming and J lost 6 bases; unmatched junction nucleotides: 7. The CDR3 totals 15 residues. The CDR3 nucleotides are TGTGCCAGCAGTTCACAGGGGGCTAATGGTCAGCCCCAGCATTTT. It specifies CASSSQGANGQPQHF.

This clonotype was recorded many times. The V and J genes are TRBV4-1 and TRBJ2-5; D is ambiguous. CDR1 MGHRA and CDR2 YSYEKL come from the germline V gene. The CDR3 covers 13 residues. V lost 4 bases, J lost 2 bases, and 8 bases lay in between. The DNA of the CDR3 is TGCGCCAGCAGCCCTGGACCGCAAGAGACCCAGTACTTC. It translates to CASSPGPQETQYF.

V gene TRBV4-2 combines with J gene TRBJ2-5; 10 bases line up with TRBD2. V was clipped by 2 bases and J by 4 bases; unmatched bases: 7. The CDR3 is 16 residues long. The germline V gene has CDR1 LGHNA and CDR2 YNFKEQ. Here the CDR3 DNA reads TGTGCCAGCAGCCAACTAGCGGGGGCCTTGGGAGAGACCCAGTACTTC. This encodes CASSQLAGALGETQYF.